These 29 T cell receptor beta chains came from one sample sequenced in a study of tumour-infiltrating T cells in Burkitt lymphoma (dated by TCRdb to between 2020 and 2021). Library preparation employed the immunoSEQ multiplex PCR assay. This immuneACCESS table, as held by TCRdb, lists in-frame sequences with V and J called but not all clones. Of the missing ones, under half trace to an unresolved V gene in checked studies; the others have no known cause. The sample has about 14,000 clones on record, 75% of them singletons. The ten largest clones take up 6% to 8.5% of the sample. Source material: tumor tissue. These TCRs come from a human donor with diffuse large B-cell lymphoma.

The V and J genes are TRBV2 and TRBJ1-2; 10 nucleotides agree with TRBD1. V gave up 8 bases and J gave up 8 bases; unmatched junction bases: 11. CDR1 SNHLY and CDR2 FYNNEI come from the germline V gene. The CDR3 has 14 amino acids. This CDR3 reads CASRLGTGVDGYTF. Written as DNA, the CDR3 is TGTGCCAGCCGATTGGGGACAGGGGTAGACGGCTACACCTTC.

V gene TRBV4-2 combines with J gene TRBJ2-3, with 9 bases lining up with TRBD2. Germline values: CDR1 LGHNA, CDR2 YNFKEQ. V was clipped by 0 bases and J by 10 bases; unmatched bases: 11. The CDR3 loop spans 16 amino acids. This chain's CDR3 is CASSQEATSGPEAQYF. DNA of the CDR3: TGTGCCAGCAGCCAAGAGGCGACTAGCGGACCCGAGGCGCAGTATTTT.

The V gene is TRBV5-6, the J gene TRBJ1-1; D ambiguous. V dropped 0 bases and J dropped 1 base, with 10 bases sitting between them. Per germline, CDR1 SGHDT and CDR2 YYEEEE. This CDR3 is 15 amino acids long. In nucleotides, the CDR3 is TGTGCCAGCAGCTTGGATCCTCCCTCGAACACTGAAGCTTTCTTT. This codes for CASSLDPPSNTEAFF.

The V call is TRBV19, the J call TRBJ2-5; no firm D call. CDR1 and CDR2 from the germline V gene are LNHDA and SQIVND (reference sequence). The CDR3 totals 13 residues. The ends were cut back, 2 bases at V and 5 bases at J, with 9 bases in the middle. Here the CDR3 reads CASSIRVRETQYF. The CDR3 DNA is TGTGCCAGTAGTATAAGAGTTAGGGAGACCCAGTACTTC.

The chain has TRBV5-4 and TRBJ2-3, with D hard to call. This CDR3 is built from 13 residues. Per germline, CDR1 SGHNT and CDR2 YYREEE (reference sequence). The V end was cut by 0 bases, the J end by 4 bases, with 6 bases between. DNA for the CDR3: TGTGCCAGCAGCTTGGGTAGGCCAGATACGCAGTATTTT. Protein sequence: CASSLGRPDTQYF.

This clone was recorded only once. Being one base from a much bigger clone, this may be a read error. The sample holds other DNA sequences that translate to the same CDR3. This chain connects TRBV11-2 to TRBJ2-7, with D maybe TRBD1 (6 bases). The CDR3 has 15 residues. Germline lookup yields CDR1 SGHAT and CDR2 FQNNGV. The CDR3 sequence is CASSLADRPTYEQYF. In nucleotides, the CDR3 is TGTGCCAGTAGCTTAGCCGACAGGCCAACCTACGAGCAGTACTTC.

This chain joins TRBV7-8 and TRBJ1-2, with D hard to call. This CDR3 is 15 amino acids long. Germline CDR1 reads SGHVS; CDR2 reads FQNEAQ. The germline V and J ends were trimmed by 0 bases and 1 base, with 9 bases remaining between them. CDR3 region: CASSLAWNSNYGYTF. The CDR3 bases are TGTGCCAGCAGCTTAGCGTGGAACAGTAACTATGGCTACACCTTC.

The V call is TRBV19, the J call TRBJ1-1; 8 nucleotides line up with TRBD1. CDR1 and CDR2 (germline): LNHDA, SQIVND (reference sequence). V lost 7 bases to trimming and J lost 5 bases; unmatched junction nucleotides: 12. The CDR3 totals 15 residues. The CDR3 DNA is TGTGCCAGTACCCCAAGAACAGGGGGATGGACTGAAGCTTTCTTT. The encoded protein is CASTPRTGGWTEAFF.

The chain couples TRBV2 to TRBJ2-4; 10 bases fit TRBD1. Germline values: CDR1 SNHLY, CDR2 FYNNEI. V was pared by 2 bases and J by 6 bases, with 7 bases of the junction left unmatched. This CDR3 region has 16 residues. As DNA, the CDR3 is TGTGCCAGCAGTGAATCCGGGACAGGGGCCGCAAACATTCAGTACTTC. This gives the protein CASSESGTGAANIQYF. The full variable domain, completed using reference TRBV2 and TRBJ2-4, is EPEVTQTPSHQVTQMGQEVILRCVPISNHLYFYWYRQILGQKVEFLVSFYNNEISEKSEIFDDQFSVERPDGSNFTLKIRSTKLEDSAMYFCASSESGTGAANIQYFGAGTRLSVL.

V usage is TRBV21-1 and J usage is TRBJ2-1; the table's TRBD2 call for D was not verified on the DNA. TRBV21-1 is a documented pseudogene. The CDR3 sequence is 17 residues long. The CDR3 spells CASSKAGLAGALGEQFF. The DNA for the CDR3 is TGTGCCAGCAGCAAAGCGGGACTAGCGGGGGCGCTGGGAGAGCAGTTCTTC.

This clone appeared once. The gene calls are TRBV4-1 and TRBJ2-7; tentatively, D is TRBD2 (5 bases). This CDR3 has 16 amino acids. CDR1 MGHRA and CDR2 YSYEKL come from the germline V gene. V dropped 0 bases and J dropped 4 bases, with 16 bases sitting between them. As DNA, the CDR3 is TGCGCCAGCAGCCAAGATATGGCGGGCCCCCTGTACGAGCAGTACTTC. This sequence encodes CASSQDMAGPLYEQYF.

The chain is built from TRBV27 and TRBJ2-7; TRBD1 matches at 7 bases. CDR3 size: 17 residues. Per the germline V gene, CDR1 is MNHEY and CDR2 is SMNVEV (reference sequence). V lost 6 bases and J lost 0; bases outside the gene matches: 14. The CDR3 DNA sequence: TGTGCCAGCAGACCGGGACAGCCCATTTGGGGCTCCTACGAGCAGTACTTC. This codes for CASRPGQPIWGSYEQYF.

This clone was seen a handful of times. V and J are TRBV9 and TRBJ2-7; tentative D call: TRBD1 (6 bases). Germline CDR1 and CDR2: SGDLS and YYNGEE. V was cut by 4 bases and J by 6 bases, with 14 bases left in between. The CDR3 is made up of 13 amino acids. CDR3 protein: CASSRDMIREQYF. The CDR3 DNA is TGTGCCAGCAGCCGGGACATGATCCGCGAGCAGTACTTC.

This chain links TRBV21-1 with TRBJ1-3. TRBV21-1 is flagged as a pseudogene. This CDR3 has 16 residues. CDR3 region: CASSPPFGVVGNTIYF. The CDR3 DNA is TGTGCCAGCAGCCCCCCATTCGGGGTTGTTGGAAACACCATATATTTT.

This chain connects TRBV7-9 to TRBJ2-3; 9 positions match TRBD2. The germline CDR1 and CDR2 sequences are SEHNR and FQNEAQ (reference sequence). This CDR3 region has 14 residues. Trimming took 3 bases from V and 5 from J; bases not matched to a gene: 3. In nucleotides, the CDR3 is TGTGCCAGCAGCTTTGGACTAGCGAAAGATACGCAGTATTTT. Protein sequence: CASSFGLAKDTQYF.

This clone was seen a handful of times. This CDR3 is CASSMGRELFF. The CDR3, as DNA: TGTGCCAGCAGTATGGGGCGGGAGCTGTTTTTT. The chain carries TRBV6-5 and TRBJ2-2; tentative D call: TRBD1 (5 bases). Germline assignment: CDR1 MNHEY and CDR2 SVGAGI. Trimming shortened V by 5 bases and J by 9 bases, and 7 bases separated the two germline ends. The CDR3 sequence is 11 residues long.

This clone appeared a few times. This same CDR3 is encoded by further DNA sequences in the sample. V is TRBV9 and J is TRBJ1-2, with 7 bases fitting TRBD1. The germline V gene encodes CDR1 SGDLS and CDR2 YYNGEE. This CDR3 has 15 amino acids. The trim removed 0 bases at V and 2 bases at J, leaving 4 bases unmatched. In nucleotides, the CDR3 is TGTGCCAGCAGCGTAGCTAACAGGGGAAACTATGGCTACACCTTC. Its translation: CASSVANRGNYGYTF.

This chain joins TRBV7-2 and TRBJ2-1; 14 positions match TRBD2. The CDR3 length is 14 residues. V lost 3 bases to trimming and J lost 10 bases; unmatched junction nucleotides: 2. Germline V gene sequence: CDR1 SGHTA, CDR2 FQGNSA. The CDR3 here is CASSFWTSGREQFF. CDR3 nucleotide sequence: TGTGCCAGCAGCTTTTGGACTAGCGGGAGGGAGCAGTTCTTC.

In this sample, this clone is medium-sized. The chain recombines TRBV7-9 with TRBJ1-1; D call uncertain. Deletions cut 8 bases from V and 1 base from J, with 8 bases between. This CDR3 contains 12 residues. Germline assignment: CDR1 SEHNR and CDR2 FQNEAQ (reference sequence). The CDR3 here is CASRLPNTEAFF. DNA for the CDR3: TGTGCCAGCCGATTACCGAACACTGAAGCTTTCTTT.

This rearrangement joins TRBV29-1 to TRBJ2-7; 8 bases map to TRBD2. The CDR3 loop spans 15 amino acids. CDR1 is SQVTM and CDR2 is ANQGSEA in the germline V gene. The junction had 16 bases not matched to a gene; V was cut back by 6 bases and J by 6 bases. The chain's CDR3 is CSVRGSGSSFAEQYF. In DNA, the CDR3 is TGCAGCGTGAGGGGGAGCGGGAGTTCTTTCGCCGAGCAGTACTTC.

The J gene is TRBJ2-1, the V gene TRBV15; D unclear. The germline V and J ends were trimmed by 3 bases and 13 bases, with 13 bases remaining between them. Germline V CDR1 and CDR2: LNHNV, YYDKDF (reference sequence). The CDR3 is made up of 12 amino acids. The CDR3 loop reads CATSRGGTLQFF. In DNA, the CDR3 is TGTGCCACCAGCAGGGGCGGCACCCTCCAGTTCTTC.

This clone was seen just once. V gene TRBV15 combines with J gene TRBJ2-1, with D perhaps matching TRBD1 (6 bases). Germline V lookup: CDR1 LNHNV, CDR2 YYDKDF (reference sequence). The V and J ends lost 0 bases and 5 bases respectively, with 20 bases between them. The CDR3 loop spans 18 amino acids. As DNA, the CDR3 is TGTGCCACCAGCAGAGAGTGGGGGCAACAGGCCCAGGACAATGAGCAGTTCTTC. Protein product: CATSREWGQQAQDNEQFF. The variable domain in full, with the rest retrieved from reference TRBV15 and TRBJ2-1, is DAMVIQNPRYQVTQFGKPVTLSCSQTLNHNVMYWYQQKSSQAPKLLFHYYDKDFNNEADTPDNFQSRRPNTSFCFLDIRSPGLGDTAMYLCATSREWGQQAQDNEQFFGPGTRLTVL.

The rearrangement links TRBV5-6 to TRBJ2-3; 7 positions agree with TRBD1. The germline CDR1 and CDR2 sequences are SGHDT and YYEEEE. This CDR3 has 16 residues. The junction had 5 bases not matched to a gene; V was cut back by 0 bases and J by 1 base. CDR3 sequence: CASSLASGGRTDTQYF. CDR3 DNA sequence: TGTGCCAGCAGCTTGGCCTCAGGGGGACGCACAGATACGCAGTATTTT.

The chain couples TRBV5-4 to TRBJ1-1; unclear D gene. Germline V gene sequence: CDR1 SGHNT, CDR2 YYREEE (reference sequence). V was pared by 6 bases and J by 1 base, with 10 bases between. The CDR3 has 13 residues. CDR3 sequence reads: CASNSLKNTEAFF. DNA of the CDR3: TGTGCCAGCAACTCGCTAAAGAACACTGAAGCTTTCTTT.

V usage is TRBV30 and J usage is TRBJ1-1; D gene ambiguous. The CDR3 has 14 residues. Germline V gene sequence: CDR1 GTSNPN, CDR2 SVGIG (reference sequence). Between the trimmed V and J ends, which lost 4 bases and 0 bases, there was a span of 12 bases. CDR3 sequence reads: CAWIPPQLNTEAFF. The CDR3 DNA reads as TGTGCCTGGATCCCCCCACAGTTGAACACTGAAGCTTTCTTT. Full variable domain (outside the CDR3, taken from reference TRBV30 and TRBJ1-1): SQTIHQWPATLVQPVGSPLSLECTVEGTSNPNLYWYRQAAGRGLQLLFYSVGIGQISSEVPQNLSASRPQDRQFILSSKKLLLSDSGFYLCAWIPPQLNTEAFFGQGTRLTVV.

This clone occurred a few times. V is TRBV9 and J is TRBJ1-2, with TRBD1 matching 10 bases. J was trimmed by 4 bases and V by 4 bases; bases with no gene match: 7. The V gene's germline CDR1 is SGDLS and CDR2 YYNGEE. This CDR3 comprises 15 residues. The CDR3 loop is CASSPRTGGFYGYTF. As DNA, the CDR3 is TGTGCCAGCAGCCCCCGGACAGGGGGTTTCTATGGCTACACCTTC.

Only one count was recorded for this clone. V is TRBV6-1 and J is TRBJ2-2; D could derive from TRBD1 or TRBD2 (5 bases each). CDR1 and CDR2 from the germline V gene are MNHNS and SASEGT. The CDR3 is made up of 15 amino acids. V was clipped by 6 bases and J by 0 bases, with 11 bases between them. CDR3 protein: CASRGDSANTGELFF. As DNA, the CDR3 is TGTGCCAGCAGGGGAGACAGCGCGAACACCGGGGAGCTGTTTTTT.

This sequence joins TRBV29-1 and TRBJ1-2; 8 positions agree with TRBD1. There are 13 residues in the CDR3. Looked up from germline, CDR1 is SQVTM and CDR2 is ANQGSEA. V shed 1 base and J 3 bases; nucleotides not matched to a gene: 1. CDR3 sequence: CSVEGTGYYGYTF. DNA for the CDR3: TGCAGCGTTGAAGGGACAGGGTACTATGGCTACACCTTC. The full variable domain, in which reference TRBV29-1 and TRBJ1-2 provide the parts outside the CDR3, is SAVISQKPSRDICQRGTSLTIQCQVDSQVTMMFWYRQQPGQSLTLIATANQGSEATYESGFVIDKFPISRPNLTFSTLTVSNMSPEDSSIYLCSVEGTGYYGYTFGSGTRLTVV.

V gene TRBV11-2 combines with J gene TRBJ1-1; no firm D call. The ends were cut back, 1 base at V and 7 bases at J, with 13 bases in the middle. The CDR3 has 14 residues. Germline values: CDR1 SGHAT, CDR2 FQNNGV. CDR3 loop: CASSLGLGSDEAFF. The CDR3 DNA follows: TGTGCCAGCAGCTTAGGCCTGGGGTCCGATGAAGCTTTCTTT.